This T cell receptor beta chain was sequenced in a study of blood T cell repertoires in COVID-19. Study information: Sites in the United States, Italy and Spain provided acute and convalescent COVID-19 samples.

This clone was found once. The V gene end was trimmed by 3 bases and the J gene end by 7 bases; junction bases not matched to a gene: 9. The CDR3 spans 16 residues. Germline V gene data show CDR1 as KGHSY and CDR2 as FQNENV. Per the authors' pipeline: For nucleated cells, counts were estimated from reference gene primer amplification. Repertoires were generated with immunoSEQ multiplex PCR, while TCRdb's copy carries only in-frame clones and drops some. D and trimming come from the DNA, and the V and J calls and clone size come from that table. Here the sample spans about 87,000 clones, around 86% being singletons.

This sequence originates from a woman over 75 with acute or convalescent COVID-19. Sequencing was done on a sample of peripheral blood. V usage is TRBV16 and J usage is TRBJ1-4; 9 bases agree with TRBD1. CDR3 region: CASSHHTGQGGEKLFF. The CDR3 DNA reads TGTGCCAGCAGCCATCATACGGGACAGGGAGGTGAAAAACTGTTTTTT.